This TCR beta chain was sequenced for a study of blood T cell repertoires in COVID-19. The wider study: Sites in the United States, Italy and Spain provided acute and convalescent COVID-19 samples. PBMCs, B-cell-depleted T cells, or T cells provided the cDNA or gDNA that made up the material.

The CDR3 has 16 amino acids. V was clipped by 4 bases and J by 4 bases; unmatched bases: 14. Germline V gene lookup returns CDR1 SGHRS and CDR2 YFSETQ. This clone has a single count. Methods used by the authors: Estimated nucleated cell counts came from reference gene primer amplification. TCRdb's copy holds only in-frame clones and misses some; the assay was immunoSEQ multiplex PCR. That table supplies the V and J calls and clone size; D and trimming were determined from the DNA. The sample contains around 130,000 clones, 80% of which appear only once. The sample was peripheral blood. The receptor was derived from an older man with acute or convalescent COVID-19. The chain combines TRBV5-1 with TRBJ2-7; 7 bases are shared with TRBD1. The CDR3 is CASSTASGTDLYEQYF. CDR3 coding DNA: TGCGCCAGCAGCACCGCATCCGGGACAGATCTTTACGAGCAGTACTTC.